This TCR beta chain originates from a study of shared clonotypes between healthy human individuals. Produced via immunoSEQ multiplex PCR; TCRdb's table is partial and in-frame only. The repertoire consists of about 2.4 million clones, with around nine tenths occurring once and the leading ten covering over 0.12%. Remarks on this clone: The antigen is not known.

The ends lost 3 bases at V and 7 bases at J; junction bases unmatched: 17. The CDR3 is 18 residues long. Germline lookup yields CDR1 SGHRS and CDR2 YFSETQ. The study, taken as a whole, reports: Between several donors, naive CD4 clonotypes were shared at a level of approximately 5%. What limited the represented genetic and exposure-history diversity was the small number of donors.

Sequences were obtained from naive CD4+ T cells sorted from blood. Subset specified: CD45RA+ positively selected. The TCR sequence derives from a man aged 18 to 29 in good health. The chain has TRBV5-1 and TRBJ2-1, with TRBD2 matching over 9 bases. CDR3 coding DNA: TGCGCCAGCAGCTGGGGCAGGCGGGAGGGGCCGGGTTCGAATGAGCAGTTCTTC. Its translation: CASSWGRREGPGSNEQFF.